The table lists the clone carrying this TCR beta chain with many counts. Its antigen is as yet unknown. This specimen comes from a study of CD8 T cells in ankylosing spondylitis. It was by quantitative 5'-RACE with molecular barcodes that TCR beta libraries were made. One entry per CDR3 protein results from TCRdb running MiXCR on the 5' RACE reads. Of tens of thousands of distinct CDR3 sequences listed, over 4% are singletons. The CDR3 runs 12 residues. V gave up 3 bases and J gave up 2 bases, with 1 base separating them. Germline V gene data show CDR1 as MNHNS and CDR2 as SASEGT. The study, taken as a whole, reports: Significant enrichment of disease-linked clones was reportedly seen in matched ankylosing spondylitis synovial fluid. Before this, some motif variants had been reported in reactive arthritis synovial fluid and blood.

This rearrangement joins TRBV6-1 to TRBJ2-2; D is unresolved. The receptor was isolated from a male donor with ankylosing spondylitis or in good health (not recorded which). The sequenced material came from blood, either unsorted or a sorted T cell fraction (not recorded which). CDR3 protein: CASSDNTGELFF. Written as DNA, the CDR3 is TGTGCCAGCAGTGATAACACCGGGGAGCTGTTTTTT.